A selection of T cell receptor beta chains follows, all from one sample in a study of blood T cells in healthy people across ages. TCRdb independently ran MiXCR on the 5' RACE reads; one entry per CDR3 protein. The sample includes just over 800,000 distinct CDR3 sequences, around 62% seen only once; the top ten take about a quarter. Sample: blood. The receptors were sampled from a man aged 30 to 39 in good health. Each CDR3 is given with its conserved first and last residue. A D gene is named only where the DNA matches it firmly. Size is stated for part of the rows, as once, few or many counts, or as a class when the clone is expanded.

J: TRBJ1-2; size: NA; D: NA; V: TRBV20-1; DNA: TGCAGTGCTAGAGACGAAGACACAGGGTTTGACTATGGCTACACCTTC; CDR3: CSARDEDTGFDYGYTF
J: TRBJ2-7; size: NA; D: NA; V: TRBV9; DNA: TGTGCCAGCAGCAGTGGCCTCAGCGGCTACGAGCAGTACTTC; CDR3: CASSSGLSGYEQYF
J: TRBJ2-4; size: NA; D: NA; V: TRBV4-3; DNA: TGCGCCAGCAGCCAAGGCCCGACTGGGAACATTCAGTACTTC; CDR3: CASSQGPTGNIQYF
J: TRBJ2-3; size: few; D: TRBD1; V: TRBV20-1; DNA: TGCAGTGCTAGTCCGACAGGGATAGATACGCAGTATTTT; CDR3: CSASPTGIDTQYF
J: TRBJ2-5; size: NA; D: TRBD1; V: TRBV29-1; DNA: TGCAGCGAACGGACAGGGCAAGAGACCCAGTACTTC; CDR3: CSERTGQETQYF
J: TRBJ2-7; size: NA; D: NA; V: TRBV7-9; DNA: TGTGCCAGCAGCTCCCAACCGGGATATTCCTACGAGCAGTACTTC; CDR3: CASSSQPGYSYEQYF
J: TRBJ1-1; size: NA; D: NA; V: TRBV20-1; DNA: TGCAGTGCTAGAGATTCCTGGACAGCTGAAGCTTTCTTT; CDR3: CSARDSWTAEAFF
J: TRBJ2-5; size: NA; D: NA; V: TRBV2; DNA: TGTGCCAGCAACCGAGAGGGTCACCAAGAGACCCAGTACTTC; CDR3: CASNREGHQETQYF
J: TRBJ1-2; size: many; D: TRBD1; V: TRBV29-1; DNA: TGCAGCCACCAATCCGGACAGGGGACCGATAACTATGGCTACACCTTC; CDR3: CSHQSGQGTDNYGYTF
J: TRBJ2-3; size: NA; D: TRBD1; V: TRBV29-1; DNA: TGCAGCGTTAGCCGACAGGGTAGGACAGATACGCAGTATTTT; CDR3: CSVSRQGRTDTQYF
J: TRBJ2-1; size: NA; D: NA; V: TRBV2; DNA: TGTGCCAGCATGCCCGCGATGTGGATGAGTGAGCAGTTCTTC; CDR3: CASMPAMWMSEQFF
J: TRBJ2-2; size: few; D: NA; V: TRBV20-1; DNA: TGCAGTCCTAGGCAGGGGAACACCGGGGAGCTGTTTTTT; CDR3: CSPRQGNTGELFF
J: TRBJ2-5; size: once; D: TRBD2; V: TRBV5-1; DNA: TGCGCCAGCAGCCGGCCTGGCGGGGGGGCCCAAAAGACCCAGTACTTC; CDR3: CASSRPGGGAQKTQYF
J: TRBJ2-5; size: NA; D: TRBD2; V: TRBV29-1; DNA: TGCAGCGTGGGGATGACTAGCGGCCAAGAGACCCAGTACTTC; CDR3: CSVGMTSGQETQYF
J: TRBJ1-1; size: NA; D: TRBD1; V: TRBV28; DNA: TGTGCCAGCAGTGGGCCGGGACAGACCCAACGTAGTGAGGCTTTCTTT; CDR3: CASSGPGQTQRSEAFF
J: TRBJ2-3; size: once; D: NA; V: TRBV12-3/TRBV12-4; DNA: TGTGCCAGCAGTTTAGGAGCACTCACAGATACGCAGTATTTT; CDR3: CASSLGALTDTQYF
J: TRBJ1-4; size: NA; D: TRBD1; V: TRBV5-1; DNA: TGCGCCAGCAGGACAGGGGCTTCAACTAATGAAAAACTGTTTTTT; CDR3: CASRTGASTNEKLFF
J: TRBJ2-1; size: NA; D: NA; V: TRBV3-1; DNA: TGTGCCAGCAGCCAAGGATGGGGGGCCGGCTACAATGAGCAGTTCTTC; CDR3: CASSQGWGAGYNEQFF
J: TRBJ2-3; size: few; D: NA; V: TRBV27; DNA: TGTGCCAGCAGTTTCCCACGCACAGATACGCAGTATTTT; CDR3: CASSFPRTDTQYF
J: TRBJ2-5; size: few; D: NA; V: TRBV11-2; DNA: TGTGCCAGCAGCACAGATTCTACGGGAGAGACCCAGTACTTC; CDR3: CASSTDSTGETQYF
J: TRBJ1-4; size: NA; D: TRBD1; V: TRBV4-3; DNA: TGCGCCAGCAGCCAGAAATGGACAGGGGGCGCCCCAGGTGAAAAACTGTTTTTT; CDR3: CASSQKWTGGAPGEKLFF
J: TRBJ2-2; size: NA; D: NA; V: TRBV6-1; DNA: TGTGCCAGCATCCGACAAGGCGGACAGCCTAACACCGGGGAGCTGTTTTTT; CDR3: CASIRQGGQPNTGELFF